Presented here are 22 T cell receptor beta chains from one specimen sequenced in a study of STAT3 mutations in large granular lymphocyte leukemia. Study observations and caveats: In T-cell large granular lymphocyte leukemia, about half of patients showed multiple immunodominant subclonotypes.

This table comes from immunoSEQ multiplex PCR, and its TCRdb copy is limited to in-frame clones, with some not included. The table records over 30,000 clones, approximately 91% of them present only once. These receptors have no known antigen. Sequenced input: PBMCs. These TCRs come from a human donor with T large granular lymphocyte leukemia. Some clones in this sample may be carry-over from other donors' samples.

V gene TRBV25-1 combines with J gene TRBJ1-2, with 7 bases fitting TRBD1. The CDR3 is made up of 14 amino acids. Germline assignment: CDR1 MGHDK and CDR2 SYGVNS. J lost 10 bases, V lost 8 bases, and 16 bases had no gene match. The CDR3, as DNA: TGTGCCAGCGCGGGTACAGGGGCCGTTGGCGCCTACACCTTC. Amino acids: CASAGTGAVGAYTF.

The chain carries TRBV5-8 and TRBJ1-5; the D gene is possibly TRBD1 (5 bases). The CDR3 is made up of 14 amino acids. Trimming left V 5 bases short and J 3 bases short, with 12 bases between. Germline assignment: CDR1 SGHTS and CDR2 YDEGEE. CDR3 region: CASSPGLINQPQHF. The CDR3 DNA reads as TGTGCCAGCAGTCCGGGACTGATCAATCAGCCCCAGCATTTT.

The rearrangement uses TRBV5-6 and TRBJ1-6, with 8 bases fitting TRBD1. This CDR3 comprises 17 residues. Germline CDR1 and CDR2: SGHDT and YYEEEE. The junction had 4 bases not matched to a gene; V was cut back by 0 bases and J by 2 bases. The CDR3 region has the DNA TGTGCCAGCAGCTTGGTGGGACAGGCGACCTATAATTCACCCCTCCACTTT. Its translation is CASSLVGQATYNSPLHF.

The chain combines TRBV9 with TRBJ1-5; D might be TRBD1 (6 bases). This CDR3 is built from 15 residues. Trimming shortened V by 0 bases and J by 6 bases, and 13 bases separated the two germline ends. The germline CDR1 and CDR2 sequences are SGDLS and YYNGEE. The CDR3 nucleotides are TGTGCCAGCAGCGTAGGGGGGGGCCCCGGTCAGCCCCAGCATTTT. Protein sequence: CASSVGGGPGQPQHF. Full variable domain (rest looked up from reference TRBV9 and TRBJ1-5): DSGVTQTPKHLITATGQRVTLRCSPRSGDLSVYWYQQSLDQGLQFLIQYYNGEERAKGNILERFSAQQFPDLHSELNLSSLELGDSALYFCASSVGGGPGQPQHFGDGTRLSIL.

The V gene is TRBV7-2, the J gene TRBJ1-5; no clear D gene. V gave up 3 bases and J gave up 6 bases, with 12 bases separating them. The CDR3 consists of 14 residues. Germline assignment: CDR1 SGHTA and CDR2 FQGNSA. The CDR3: CASSLTLRAQPQHF. The CDR3 coding sequence is TGTGCCAGCAGCTTGACCCTCCGAGCTCAGCCCCAGCATTTT.

This clone appeared once. The chain joins TRBV4-3 to TRBJ2-1, with 11 bases lining up with TRBD2. The CDR3 is made up of 18 amino acids. Germline V gene lookup returns CDR1 LGHNA and CDR2 YSLEER. V trimming: 0 bases; J trimming: 9 bases; junction bases outside the gene matches: 13. CDR3: CASSQDWSGSGGAIEQFF. In DNA, the CDR3 is TGCGCCAGCAGCCAAGATTGGAGCGGTAGCGGGGGGGCCATTGAGCAGTTCTTC.

The CDR3 here is CASKNDGVYGYTF. The CDR3 DNA sequence: TGCGCCAGCAAAAACGACGGAGTCTATGGCTACACCTTC. The J gene is TRBJ1-2, the V gene TRBV5-1; D is unresolved. Germline assignment: CDR1 SGHRS and CDR2 YFSETQ. Deletions cut 6 bases from V and 4 bases from J, with 13 bases between. This CDR3 comprises 13 residues.

V and J are TRBV2 and TRBJ1-2, with D possibly being TRBD1 (5 bases). Per germline, CDR1 SNHLY and CDR2 FYNNEI. The ends were cut back, 4 bases at V and 7 bases at J, with 10 bases in the middle. There are 12 residues in the CDR3. The CDR3 here is CASSVGTGGYTF. CDR3 DNA sequence: TGTGCCAGCAGTGTTGGGACGGGTGGCTACACCTTC.

This chain links TRBV11-2 with TRBJ2-7; 14 bases are a match to TRBD2. CDR1 SGHAT and CDR2 FQNNGV come from the germline V gene. V dropped 4 bases and J dropped 4; count of bases not matched to a gene: 3. The CDR3 spans 15 residues. CDR3 protein: CASSWTSGGLYEQYF. As DNA, the CDR3 is TGTGCCAGCAGCTGGACTAGCGGGGGGCTATACGAGCAGTACTTC.

The chain uses TRBV28 and TRBJ2-2, with 7 nucleotides matching TRBD1. The germline gives CDR1 MDHEN, CDR2 SYDVKM. This CDR3 has 16 amino acids. The V gene end was trimmed by 4 bases and the J gene end by 5 bases; junction bases not matched to a gene: 10. In nucleotides, the CDR3 is TGTGCCAGCAGTTCTCTAATACAGGGGTGGACCGGGGAGCTGTTTTTT. This gives the protein CASSSLIQGWTGELFF.

V and J are TRBV28 and TRBJ1-1; 7 positions agree with TRBD1. Germline values: CDR1 MDHEN, CDR2 SYDVKM. The CDR3 totals 14 residues. Trimming cost V 6 bases and J 6 bases; bases outside gene matches: 10. The CDR3 region is CASSLTGAMPEAFF. The CDR3 nucleotides read TGTGCCAGCAGCCTAACAGGGGCAATGCCTGAAGCTTTCTTT. The variable domain in full, with the rest retrieved from reference TRBV28 and TRBJ1-1, is DVKVTQSSRYLVKRTGEKVFLECVQDMDHENMFWYRQDPGLGLRLIYFSYDVKMKEKGDIPEGYSVSREKKERFSLILESASTNQTSMYLCASSLTGAMPEAFFGQGTRLTVV.

The chain uses TRBV2 and TRBJ1-1; tentative D call: TRBD1 (6 bases). With 3 bases removed from V and 1 base from J, the gap between germline ends came to 9 bases. CDR3 length equals 14 residues. Germline V gene lookup returns CDR1 SNHLY and CDR2 FYNNEI. CDR3 region: CASSDRGSNTEAFF. The DNA for the CDR3 is TGTGCCAGCAGTGACAGGGGATCGAACACTGAAGCTTTCTTT.

This clone was observed a handful of times. Sequence at one end of the junction differs from germline and may be a read error. V usage is TRBV6-1 and J usage is TRBJ1-2, with D maybe TRBD1 (5 bases). Per germline, CDR1 MNHNS and CDR2 SASEGT. CDR3 length: 12 amino acids. The DNA of the CDR3 is TGTGCCAGCAGAAGGACACTATATGTCTACACCTTC. Protein: CASRRTLYVYTF.

V and J are TRBV11-2 and TRBJ1-6; the D gene is possibly TRBD1 (5 bases). Trimming shortened V by 1 base and J by 7 bases, and 14 bases separated the two germline ends. The CDR3 consists of 16 residues. CDR1 and CDR2 (germline): SGHAT, FQNNGV. The CDR3: CASSLGTWGENSPLHF. CDR3 bases: TGTGCCAGCAGCTTAGGGACATGGGGAGAGAATTCACCCCTCCACTTT.

The CDR3 DNA reads TGTGCCACCAGCAGAAACAGGGTGAGGGACTATGGCTACACCTTC. Encoded protein: CATSRNRVRDYGYTF. V usage is TRBV15 and J usage is TRBJ1-2; a weak D match, TRBD1 (6 bases). The germline V gene encodes CDR1 LNHNV and CDR2 YYDKDF (reference sequence). Trimming pared 2 bases from V and 3 bases from J, leaving 13 bases between. This CDR3 is 15 amino acids long. Together with reference TRBV15 and TRBJ1-2, the CDR3 gives the full variable domain: DAMVIQNPRYQVTQFGKPVTLSCSQTLNHNVMYWYQQKSSQAPKLLFHYYDKDFNNEADTPDNFQSRRPNTSFCFLDIRSPGLGDTAMYLCATSRNRVRDYGYTFGSGTRLTVV.

J is TRBJ2-3 and V is TRBV7-2; D tentatively reads TRBD1 or TRBD2 (7 bases each). CDR1 is SGHTA and CDR2 is FQGNSA in the germline V gene. V dropped 2 bases and J dropped 6 bases, with 21 bases sitting between them. The CDR3 runs 17 residues. CDR3 DNA sequence: TGTGCCAGCAGCTTATCAGGGGGGGGGTTGGTTGGTGATACGCAGTATTTT. This sequence encodes CASSLSGGGLVGDTQYF.

The J gene is TRBJ1-4, the V gene TRBV7-9, with a weak D call TRBD1 (6 bases). The CDR3 runs 16 residues. The ends were cut back, 4 bases at V and 7 bases at J, with 19 bases in the middle. Germline lookup yields CDR1 SEHNR and CDR2 FQNEAQ (reference sequence). The CDR3 DNA sequence: TGTGCCAGCAGCTACGGACAGTCCGGGGTCCGTGAAAAACTGTTTTTT. Translated: CASSYGQSGVREKLFF.

The chain combines TRBV28 with TRBJ2-3; the D gene is possibly TRBD2 (5 bases). Germline CDR1 reads MDHEN; CDR2 reads SYDVKM. This CDR3 region has 16 residues. Between the trimmed V and J ends, which lost 7 bases and 0 bases, there was a span of 17 bases. The DNA for the CDR3 is TGTGCCAGCACCCCCGGGTTAGCGATAAGCACAGATACGCAGTATTTT. Its translation: CASTPGLAISTDTQYF.

J is TRBJ1-4 and V is TRBV19, with D uncertain. CDR3 length: 12 residues. V was cut by 3 bases and J by 8 bases, with 7 bases left in between. Germline V gene sequence: CDR1 LNHDA, CDR2 SQIVND (reference sequence). The CDR3 sequence: CASSIPGEKLFF. In DNA, the CDR3 is TGTGCCAGTAGTATCCCCGGGGAAAAACTGTTTTTT.

V gene TRBV5-4 combines with J gene TRBJ2-1, with D tentatively TRBD2 (6 bases). The CDR3 covers 14 residues. Germline loops: CDR1 SGHNT, CDR2 YYREEE (reference sequence). Trimming left V 2 bases short and J 5 bases short, with 11 bases between. The CDR3, as DNA: TGTGCCAGCAGCTTACGCGGGGACCACAATGAGCAGTTCTTC. This encodes CASSLRGDHNEQFF.

The V call is TRBV5-4, the J call TRBJ1-2; D remains unclear. V was cut by 0 bases and J by 5 bases, with 5 bases left in between. This CDR3 is 12 amino acids long. Germline V gives CDR1 SGHNT, CDR2 YYREEE (reference sequence). The CDR3 DNA sequence: TGTGCCAGCAGCTTGGCCGAATATGGCTACACCTTC. Its protein is CASSLAEYGYTF. Using reference TRBV5-4 and TRBJ1-2 for the parts outside the CDR3, the full variable domain is ETGVTQSPTHLIKTRGQQVTLRCSSQSGHNTVSWYQQALGQGPQFIFQYYREEENGRGNFPPRFSGLQFPNYSSELNVNALELDDSALYLCASSLAEYGYTFGSGTRLTVV.

A remark on this clone: The sample carries other DNA sequences with the same CDR3. The rearrangement joins TRBV5-1 to TRBJ2-5; D ambiguous. Germline loops: CDR1 SGHRS, CDR2 YFSETQ. Trimming took off 0 bases at V and 3 bases at J, with 0 bases between the two ends. This CDR3 has 11 residues. The CDR3 DNA follows: TGCGCCAGCAGCTTGGAAGAGACCCAGTACTTC. This codes for CASSLEETQYF.